This T cell receptor (beta chain) was retrieved from a study of T cell responses to AZD1222 COVID-19 vaccine. Trimming removed 4 bases at V and 4 bases at J, with 16 bases between. Germline CDR1 reads MDHEN; CDR2 reads SYDVKM. The CDR3 extends over 15 amino acids. Produced via immunoSEQ multiplex PCR; TCRdb's table is partial and in-frame only. The sample gives about 140,000 clones, 90% of which show up once; 3.4% is in the top ten. The TCR originated in an adult in good health. The rearrangement joins TRBV28 to TRBJ1-2; D might be TRBD1 (6 bases). The sample here was peripheral blood, taken on day 0 of AZD1222 vaccination. As DNA, the CDR3 is TGTGCCAGCAGTTCACGTAGGACAGTCCCCTATGGCTACACCTTC. Residues: CASSSRRTVPYGYTF.